This entry describes one T cell receptor (beta chain). Its antigen remains unidentified. Looked up from germline, CDR1 is SGDLS and CDR2 is YYNGEE. After removal of 3 bases from V and 1 base from J, the junction contained 14 bases not matched to a gene. The CDR3 consists of 18 residues. The time point is: week 47, end of study. Vaccination comprised doses that each held 300 ug of mutant IDH1 20-mer peptide, plus topical imiquimod. Patients received eight vaccinations in weeks 1, 3, 5, 7, 11, 15, 19, 23. The data derive from a study of a mutant IDH1 vaccine in newly diagnosed glioma. Overall study: Once 4-6 weeks had passed after radiotherapy alone, vaccination started, or it started with temozolomide cycles.

Study-wide results and caveats: Immune responses induced by vaccination arose in approximately 93% of the patients.

Libraries were prepared by immunoSEQ multiplex PCR; TCRdb keeps only in-frame clonotypes and omits some of them. The data show 56,000 or so clones, roughly 76% seen once. Sequenced material: PBMCs, taken from a glioma patient whose treatment included an IDH1 peptide vaccine. The source is a man aged 50 or older with glioma. This chain joins TRBV9 and TRBJ1-1, with 8 bases matching TRBD1. The CDR3 reads CASSAWTGRLKRNTEAFF. CDR3 nucleotides: TGTGCCAGCAGCGCCTGGACAGGGAGGCTGAAGAGGAACACTGAAGCTTTCTTT.